This passage covers 15 T cell receptor beta chains from one sample sequenced in a study of cytomegalovirus exposure and HLA in healthy donors. 13 Jbeta primers and 60 Vbeta primers were used for the PCR. Sequenced by immunoSEQ multiplex PCR; TCRdb stores in-frame clones only, minus some. Of around 140,000 clones listed, 80% to 85% are singletons. The sequenced material came from PBMCs. The receptors come from a woman in her twenties or thirties in good health and CMV-seronegative.

V gene TRBV5-6 combines with J gene TRBJ1-2; the D gene is possibly TRBD1 (5 bases). Germline V gene sequence: CDR1 SGHDT, CDR2 YYEEEE. The CDR3 spans 16 residues. V was shortened by 0 bases and J by 0 bases, with 12 bases between the two germline ends. In DNA, the CDR3 is TGTGCCAGCAGCTTGGCCGGGGGGATTACTAACTATGGCTACACCTTC. Amino acids: CASSLAGGITNYGYTF.

The chain has TRBV16 and TRBJ2-5; D not certain. The J call may not be correct, given that the DNA end is closer to TRBJ2-7. The CDR3 has 12 residues. Per the germline V gene, CDR1 is KGHSY and CDR2 is FQNENV. Here the CDR3 DNA reads TGTGCCAGCAGCCCCTCGGGTTACGAGCAGTACTTC. Translated, it gives CASSPSGYEQYF.

This chain uses TRBV27 with TRBJ2-3, with 10 bases identical to TRBD2. The V gene's germline CDR1 is MNHEY and CDR2 SMNVEV (reference sequence). After removal of 7 bases from V and 6 bases from J, the junction contained 13 bases not matched to a gene. This CDR3 region has 16 residues. The CDR3, as DNA: TGTGCCAGCAATCAAGCCAGCGGGAGGGCCGTCGATACGCAGTATTTT. Protein: CASNQASGRAVDTQYF.

In this sample, this clone turned up a few times. The V call is TRBV6-1, the J call TRBJ1-2, with TRBD1 matching over 11 bases. V lost 4 bases, J lost 1 base, and 2 bases stayed unmatched. Germline V lookup: CDR1 MNHNS, CDR2 SASEGT. The CDR3 sequence is 15 residues long. For the CDR3, the DNA is TGTGCCAGCAGTGTCGGGACAGGGGGTAACTATGGCTACACCTTC. Amino acid sequence: CASSVGTGGNYGYTF.

V is TRBV19 and J is TRBJ1-6; 7 nucleotides match TRBD1. In germline, CDR1 is LNHDA, CDR2 SQIVND (reference sequence). This CDR3 has 15 residues. After removal of 5 bases from V and 4 bases from J, the junction contained 5 bases not matched to a gene. CDR3 sequence: CASSPDRFYNSPLHF. CDR3 bases: TGTGCCAGTAGTCCGGACAGGTTTTATAATTCACCCCTCCACTTT.

The V gene is TRBV6-6, the J gene TRBJ1-6; 9 bases fit TRBD1. Germline loops: CDR1 MNHNY, CDR2 SVGAGI (reference sequence). The ends lost 1 base at V and 8 bases at J; junction bases unmatched: 6. The CDR3 spans 16 residues. The CDR3 is CASSYFPRTGDSPLHF. In nucleotides, the CDR3 is TGTGCCAGCAGTTACTTCCCTAGGACAGGGGATTCACCCCTCCACTTT.

V gene TRBV4-3 combines with J gene TRBJ2-2, with 12 positions matching TRBD2. CDR1 is LGHNA and CDR2 is YSLEER in the germline V gene. V dropped 4 bases and J dropped 5; count of bases not matched to a gene: 8. The CDR3 loop spans 17 amino acids. In nucleotides, the CDR3 is TGCGCCAGCAGCCCCCCTAGCGGGGGGGTCGGGACCGGGGAGCTGTTTTTT. Translating gives CASSPPSGGVGTGELFF.

On this clone: This CDR3 is also generated by other DNA sequences in the sample. This chain links TRBV6-5 with TRBJ2-7, with a possible D match to TRBD2 (5 bases). The CDR3 loop spans 14 amino acids. Trimming pared 0 bases from V and 4 bases from J, leaving 10 bases between. Germline V gene lookup returns CDR1 MNHEY and CDR2 SVGAGI. The CDR3 here is CASSYSRGGYEQYF. As DNA, the CDR3 is TGTGCCAGCAGTTACTCACGGGGTGGTTACGAGCAGTACTTC.

This chain links TRBV18 with TRBJ1-5; D is undetermined. The CDR3 sequence is 13 residues long. V was trimmed by 1 base and J by 7 bases, leaving 8 bases between them. The germline V gene has CDR1 KGHSH and CDR2 LQKENI. In DNA form, the CDR3 reads TGTGCCAGCTCACCACTACCGCGGCAGCCCCAGCATTTT. Its protein is CASSPLPRQPQHF.

This chain joins TRBV7-6 and TRBJ1-3, with TRBD1 as a possible D gene (6 bases). The CDR3 has 15 residues. V shed 0 bases and J shed 4 bases, with 10 bases lying between them. Germline lookup yields CDR1 SGHVS and CDR2 FNYEAQ. CDR3 in amino acids: CASSLAGQKGNTIYF. CDR3 DNA: TGTGCCAGCAGCTTAGCGGGACAAAAGGGAAACACCATATATTTT.

This chain uses TRBV5-8 with TRBJ1-2; 7 nucleotides line up with TRBD1. This CDR3 is 13 amino acids long. The J segment lost 10 bases and the V segment lost 3 bases, leaving 9 bases of the junction unmatched. The V gene's germline CDR1 is SGHTS and CDR2 YDEGEE. As DNA, the CDR3 is TGTGCCAGCAGCTCGGACAGGCAGACAACCTACACCTTC. As protein: CASSSDRQTTYTF. The whole variable domain, remainder taken from reference TRBV5-8 and TRBJ1-2, is EAGVTQSPTHLIKTRGQQATLRCSPISGHTSVYWYQQALGLGLQFLLWYDEGEERNRGNFPPRFSGRQFPNYSSELNVNALELEDSALYLCASSSDRQTTYTFGSGTRLTVV.

This chain links TRBV11-1 with TRBJ2-7, with TRBD1 matching over 11 bases. There are 14 residues in the CDR3. V lost 8 bases and J lost 3; bases outside the gene matches: 6. The germline CDR1 and CDR2 sequences are SGHAT and FQDESV (reference sequence). The CDR3 DNA reads TGTGCCAGCTCGGGAGGGACAGGGGGCTACGAGCAGTACTTC. Protein product: CASSGGTGGYEQYF. Full variable domain (rest looked up from reference TRBV11-1 and TRBJ2-7): EAEVAQSPRYKITEKSQAVAFWCDPISGHATLYWYRQILGQGPELLVQFQDESVVDDSQLPKDRFSAERLKGVDSTLKIQPAELGDSAMYLCASSGGTGGYEQYFGPGTRLTVT.

This clone has only one observation. This chain uses TRBV28 with TRBJ2-5; D gene ambiguous. V lost 1 base to trimming and J lost 2 bases, with 5 bases between them. The germline V gene has CDR1 MDHEN and CDR2 SYDVKM. There are 13 residues in the CDR3. DNA for the CDR3: TGTGCCAGCAGTTTATATTATCAAGAGACCCAGTACTTC. Residues: CASSLYYQETQYF.

The J gene is TRBJ1-4, the V gene TRBV30, with D tentatively TRBD1 (6 bases). The CDR3 length is 13 residues. Germline V CDR1 and CDR2: GTSNPN, SVGIG (reference sequence). V was cut by 5 bases and J by 7 bases, with 14 bases left in between. As DNA, the CDR3 is TGTGCCTGGGGCGGGGGCGGGAGTGAAAAACTGTTTTTT. It yields the protein CAWGGGGSEKLFF.

This clone showed up just a few times. The chain has TRBV19 and TRBJ2-5, with 8 positions matching TRBD2. Germline values: CDR1 LNHDA, CDR2 SQIVND (reference sequence). With 9 bases clipped from V and 2 bases from J, the junction kept 5 bases outside the gene matches. This CDR3 spans 13 amino acids. CDR3 region: CASSGLVQETQYF. CDR3 DNA: TGTGCCAGCTCGGGACTAGTTCAAGAGACCCAGTACTTC. The full variable domain, with the rest looked up from reference TRBV19 and TRBJ2-5, is DGGITQSPKYLFRKEGQNVTLSCEQNLNHDAMYWYRQDPGQGLRLIYYSQIVNDFQKGDIAEGYSVSREKKESFPLTVTSAQKNPTAFYLCASSGLVQETQYFGPGTRLLVL.